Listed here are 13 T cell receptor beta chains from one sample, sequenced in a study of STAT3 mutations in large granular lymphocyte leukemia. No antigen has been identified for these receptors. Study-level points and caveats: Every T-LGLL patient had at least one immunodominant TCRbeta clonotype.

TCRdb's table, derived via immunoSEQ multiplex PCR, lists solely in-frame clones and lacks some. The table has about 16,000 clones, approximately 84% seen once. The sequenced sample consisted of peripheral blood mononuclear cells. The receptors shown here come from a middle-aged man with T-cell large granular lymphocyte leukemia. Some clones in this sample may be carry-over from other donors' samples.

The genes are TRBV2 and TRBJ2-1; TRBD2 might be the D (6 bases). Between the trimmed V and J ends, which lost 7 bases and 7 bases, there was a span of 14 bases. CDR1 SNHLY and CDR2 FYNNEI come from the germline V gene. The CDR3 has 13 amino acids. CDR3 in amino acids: CASNLQEGNEQFF. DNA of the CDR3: TGTGCCAGCAACCTCCAGGAGGGGAATGAGCAGTTCTTC.

CDR3 in amino acids: CASSYKAAFEAFF. The CDR3 bases are TGTGCCAGCAGTTACAAGGCAGCCTTCGAAGCTTTCTTT. The rearrangement links TRBV6-5 to TRBJ1-1; D is unclear. Germline V CDR1 and CDR2: MNHEY, SVGAGI. Trimming removed 2 bases from V and 8 bases from J, with 12 bases in between. The CDR3 spans 13 residues.

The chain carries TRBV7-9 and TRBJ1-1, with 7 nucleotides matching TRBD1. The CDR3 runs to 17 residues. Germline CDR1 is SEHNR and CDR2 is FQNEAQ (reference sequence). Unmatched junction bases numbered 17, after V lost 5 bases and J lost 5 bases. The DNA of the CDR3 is TGTGCCAGCAGCCCCCTAGGCCAAGGGGGCTTGGGAACTGAAGCTTTCTTT. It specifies CASSPLGQGGLGTEAFF. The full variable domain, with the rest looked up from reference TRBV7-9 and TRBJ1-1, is DTGVSQNPRHKITKRGQNVTFRCDPISEHNRLYWYRQTLGQGPEFLTYFQNEAQLEKSRLLSDRFSAERPKGSFSTLEIQRTEQGDSAMYLCASSPLGQGGLGTEAFFGQGTRLTVV.

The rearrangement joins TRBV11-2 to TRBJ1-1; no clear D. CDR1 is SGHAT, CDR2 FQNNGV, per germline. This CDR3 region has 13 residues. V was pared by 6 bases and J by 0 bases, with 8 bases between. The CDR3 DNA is TGTGCCAGCAGATTGGTAGTGAACACTGAAGCTTTCTTT. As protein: CASRLVVNTEAFF.

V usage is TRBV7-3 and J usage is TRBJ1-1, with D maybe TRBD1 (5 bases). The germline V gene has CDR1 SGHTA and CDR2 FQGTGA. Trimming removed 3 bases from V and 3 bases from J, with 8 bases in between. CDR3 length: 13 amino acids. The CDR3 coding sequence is TGTGCCAGCAGCTTGGGGGGGGACACTGAAGCTTTCTTT. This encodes CASSLGGDTEAFF.

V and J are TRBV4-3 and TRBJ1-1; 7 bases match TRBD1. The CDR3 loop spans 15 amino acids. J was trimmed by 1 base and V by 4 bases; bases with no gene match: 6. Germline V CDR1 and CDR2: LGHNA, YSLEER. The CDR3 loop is CASSRGDRQNTEAFF. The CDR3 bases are TGCGCCAGCAGCCGAGGGGACAGACAGAACACTGAAGCTTTCTTT.

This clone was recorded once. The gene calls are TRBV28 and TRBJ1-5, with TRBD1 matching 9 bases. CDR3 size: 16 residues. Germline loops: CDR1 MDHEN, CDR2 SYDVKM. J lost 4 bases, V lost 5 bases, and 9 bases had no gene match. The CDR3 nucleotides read TGTGCCAGCAGTCCCCGAGGGACAGGGCCGAATCAGCCCCAGCATTTT. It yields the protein CASSPRGTGPNQPQHF.

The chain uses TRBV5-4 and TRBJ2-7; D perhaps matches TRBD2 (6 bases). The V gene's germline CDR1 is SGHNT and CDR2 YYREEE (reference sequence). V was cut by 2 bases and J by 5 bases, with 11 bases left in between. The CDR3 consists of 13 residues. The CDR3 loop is CASSLRETDEQYF. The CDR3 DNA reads TGTGCCAGCAGCTTACGGGAGACGGACGAGCAGTACTTC.

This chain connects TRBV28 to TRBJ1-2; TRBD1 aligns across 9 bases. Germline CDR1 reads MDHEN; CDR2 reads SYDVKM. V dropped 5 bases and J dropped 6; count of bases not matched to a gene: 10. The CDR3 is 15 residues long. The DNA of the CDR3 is TGTGCCAGCAGTGTACCAACAGGGGGCGCGGATGGCTACACCTTC. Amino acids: CASSVPTGGADGYTF.

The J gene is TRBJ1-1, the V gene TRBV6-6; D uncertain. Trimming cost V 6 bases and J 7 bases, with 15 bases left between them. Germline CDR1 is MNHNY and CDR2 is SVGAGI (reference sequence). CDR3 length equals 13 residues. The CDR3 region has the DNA TGTGCCAGCAGCCCTGGACCGGTAAATGAAGCTTTCTTT. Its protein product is CASSPGPVNEAFF.

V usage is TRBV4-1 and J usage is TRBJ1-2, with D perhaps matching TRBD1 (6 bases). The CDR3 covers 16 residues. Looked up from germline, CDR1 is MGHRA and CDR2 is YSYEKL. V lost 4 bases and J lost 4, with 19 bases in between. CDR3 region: CASSRLGGPSPYGYTF. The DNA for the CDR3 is TGCGCCAGCAGCCGCTTAGGGGGACCCTCCCCCTATGGCTACACCTTC.

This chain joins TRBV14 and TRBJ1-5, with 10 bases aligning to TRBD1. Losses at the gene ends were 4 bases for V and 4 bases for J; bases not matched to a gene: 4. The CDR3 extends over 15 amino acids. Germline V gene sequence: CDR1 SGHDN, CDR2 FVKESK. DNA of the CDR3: TGTGCCAGCAGCCCCACGGGACAGGGGAATCAGCCCCAGCATTTT. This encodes CASSPTGQGNQPQHF.

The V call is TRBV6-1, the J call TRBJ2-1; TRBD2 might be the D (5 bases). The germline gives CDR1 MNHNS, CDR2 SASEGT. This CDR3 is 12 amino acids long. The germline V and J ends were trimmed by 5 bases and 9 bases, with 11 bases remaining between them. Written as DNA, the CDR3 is TGTGCCAGCAGTACCCGGACTTCTGAGCAGTTCTTC. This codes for CASSTRTSEQFF.